These T cell receptor beta chains were read from a single sample in a study of OX40 agonist ivuxolimab in advanced cancers. Profiling relied on immunoSEQ multiplex PCR, and the TCRdb table lists in-frame clones only, not all of them. The repertoire holds about 76,000 clones, with roughly four fifths as singletons. Sequencing was performed on CD4+ or CD8+ T cells sorted from blood, taken in a trial of the OX40 agonist ivuxolimab. These receptors were taken from an adult with an advanced solid tumor such as melanoma, head and neck, liver or kidney cancer. The CDR3 runs from the conserved cysteine through the conserved F or W. A D gene is named only where the DNA matches it firmly. Clone sizes are given selectively: once, few, many, or a class where the clone is expanded.

j_gene,abundance,d_gene,v_gene,CDR3nt,CDR3aa
TRBJ2-7,NA,TRBD1,TRBV6-1,TGTGCCAGCAGATGGACAGGGAAATACGAGCAGTACTTC,CASRWTGKYEQYF
TRBJ1-1,NA,NA,TRBV5-1,TGCGCCAGCAGCTGGGCGGGGGGCGGAGACACTGAAGCTTTCTTT,CASSWAGGGDTEAFF
TRBJ2-3,NA,NA,TRBV9,TGTGCCAGCACCCTGGACTCCAGCCGCACAGATACGCAGTATTTT,CASTLDSSRTDTQYF
TRBJ2-4,NA,NA,TRBV2,TGTGCCAGCAGTGGGGGACGGATAATTGCCAAAAACATTCAGTACTTC,CASSGGRIIAKNIQYF
TRBJ2-3,NA,TRBD1,TRBV5-1,TGCGCCAGCAGCTTGACAGGGGACCTAAGCACAGATACGCAGTATTTT,CASSLTGDLSTDTQYF
TRBJ2-3,NA,TRBD2,TRBV5-1,TGCGCCAGCAGCTGGGGGAGGGGCGGGGCCACAGATACGCAGTATTTT,CASSWGRGGATDTQYF
TRBJ2-6,few,NA,TRBV4-3,TGCGCCAGCAGCCAAGATACGACCGGTGGGGCCAACGTCCTGACTTTC,CASSQDTTGGANVLTF
TRBJ2-5,once,NA,TRBV29-1,TGCAGCGTTGATGTGGTGGGCGAGACCCAGTACTTC,CSVDVVGETQYF
TRBJ2-1,NA,NA,TRBV5-1,TGCGCCAGCAGCTTGGGGGGTGAGCAGTTCTTC,CASSLGGEQFF
TRBJ2-3,NA,TRBD2,TRBV19,TGTGCCAGTAGTCAAGCGGGGGACACAGATACGCAGTATTTT,CASSQAGDTDTQYF
TRBJ1-3,NA,TRBD1,TRBV18,TGTGCCAGCTCAACACAGGCAACAGGGGGCGCAGCCGGAAACACCATATATTTT,CASSTQATGGAAGNTIYF
TRBJ1-5,few,TRBD1,TRBV19,TGTGCCAGTAGTATAGACCCGAGACAGGGGGACCTCTTCGCCACCAATCAGCCCCAGCATTTT,CASSIDPRQGDLFATNQPQHF
TRBJ2-7,once,NA,TRBV13,TGTGCCAGCAGCCGGCAGGCCTACGAGCAGTACTTC,CASSRQAYEQYF
TRBJ1-2,NA,NA,TRBV6-1,TGTGCCAGCAGTAAGGCTCTGTCCGACAACTATGGCTACACCTTC,CASSKALSDNYGYTF
TRBJ2-4,NA,TRBD1,TRBV4-1,TGCGCCAGCAGCCAAGGACAGGGGGCCAAAAACATTCAGTACTTC,CASSQGQGAKNIQYF
TRBJ1-2,NA,TRBD1,TRBV5-6,TGTGCCAGCAGCCCTCGACAGGGGGCTAGTTATGGCTACACCTTC,CASSPRQGASYGYTF
TRBJ1-1,NA,NA,TRBV2,TGTGCCAGCAGTGAGAGGGAGGGGACTGAAGCTTTCTTT,CASSEREGTEAFF
TRBJ2-1,NA,TRBD2,TRBV4-1,TGCGCCAGCAGCCGGGCCCTACTAGCGGGGGCTATCTACAATGAGCAGTTCTTC,CASSRALLAGAIYNEQFF
TRBJ1-2,NA,NA,TRBV18,TGTGCCAGCTCACCTAACCCGCGGGCGGACTATGGCTACACCTTC,CASSPNPRADYGYTF
TRBJ2-5,NA,TRBD1,TRBV29-1,TGCAGCGCCGACCGGACAGGGAGCGGAGAGACCCAGTACTTC,CSADRTGSGETQYF
TRBJ1-1,NA,NA,TRBV29-1,TGCAGCGTTGGGCGGGAAATGAACACTGAAGCTTTCTTT,CSVGREMNTEAFF
TRBJ2-1,NA,NA,TRBV12-5,TGTGCTAGTGGTACCGGGACACCGGGGGACAATGAGCAGTTCTTC,CASGTGTPGDNEQFF
TRBJ1-3,once,TRBD1,TRBV7-9,TGTGCCAGCAGCCCCCGACAGGGTTTAAGGGACACCATATATTTT,CASSPRQGLRDTIYF
TRBJ2-3,NA,TRBD1,TRBV11-3,TGTGCCAGCAGCTTGGGACAGGAAACAGATACGCAGTATTTT,CASSLGQETDTQYF
TRBJ2-2,NA,TRBD2,TRBV4-2,TGTGCCAGCAGCCAAGATCCTCGGGGGGACACCGGGGAGCTGTTTTTT,CASSQDPRGDTGELFF
TRBJ2-7,NA,TRBD2,TRBV6-5,TGTGCCAGCTTGGAGGTAGCGGGGTCCTACGAGCAGTACTTC,CASLEVAGSYEQYF
TRBJ1-2,NA,TRBD1,TRBV30,TGTGCCTGGAGTGTCAACTCCCGACAGGGGCATGGCTACACCTTC,CAWSVNSRQGHGYTF
TRBJ2-3,NA,TRBD2,TRBV4-3,TGCGCCAGCAGCCGGGGGACTAGCGGGGGGAACACAGATACGCAGTATTTT,CASSRGTSGGNTDTQYF
TRBJ2-3,once,TRBD1,TRBV4-2,TGTGCCAGCAGCCTTCTGGGACAGGGTGGGGCAGATACGCAGTATTTT,CASSLLGQGGADTQYF
TRBJ2-5,NA,NA,TRBV4-2,TGTGCCAGCAGCCAACTGGGCCCTCGAGAGACCCAGTACTTC,CASSQLGPRETQYF
TRBJ2-3,NA,NA,TRBV10-3,TGTGCCATCAGACGGGGGCTTGACACAGATACGCAGTATTTT,CAIRRGLDTDTQYF
TRBJ1-5,NA,TRBD1,TRBV28,TGTGCCACCCAACCTACAGGGGCGGACAATCAGCCCCAGCATTTT,CATQPTGADNQPQHF
TRBJ2-7,NA,NA,TRBV2,TGTGCCAGCAGTGAAGGAGGGTACGAGCAGTACTTC,CASSEGGYEQYF
TRBJ2-7,few,NA,TRBV7-2,TGTGCCAGCAGCTTAGGCCTAAGAGGGCGCGAGCAGTACTTC,CASSLGLRGREQYF
TRBJ2-3,NA,NA,TRBV7-3,TGTGCCAGCAGCCCCCCCCGGGGAGGGGGGAGAACAGATACGCAGTATTTT,CASSPPRGGGRTDTQYF
TRBJ2-1,NA,NA,TRBV30,TGTGCCTGGAGTAGGCTGGGTGAGCAGTTCTTC,CAWSRLGEQFF
TRBJ2-1,NA,TRBD1,TRBV7-2,TGTGCCAGCAGCTGGGGACAGGGTTCTCACAATGAGCAGTTCTTC,CASSWGQGSHNEQFF
TRBJ1-2,NA,NA,TRBV12-5,TGTGCTAGTGGATCCCCCGAAAGCTCTACTGATCCTACCGCAGGCTACACCTTC,CASGSPESSTDPTAGYTF
TRBJ2-3,NA,TRBD1,TRBV7-7,TGTGCCAGCAGCAACGGGACAGGGCGCAGGCATACGCAGTATTTT,CASSNGTGRRHTQYF
TRBJ2-7,once,TRBD1,TRBV10-3,TGTGCCACCTCGCCCGACAGGGATGAAGGCGAGCAGTACTTC,CATSPDRDEGEQYF
TRBJ1-5,NA,NA,TRBV4-1,TGCGCCAGCAGCCAAGACCCGGGAATCCAGCCCCAGCATTTT,CASSQDPGIQPQHF
TRBJ1-6,NA,NA,TRBV6-5,TGTGCCAGCAGTAGACAGTCTAATTCACCCCTCCACTTT,CASSRQSNSPLHF
TRBJ1-2,NA,TRBD1,TRBV19,TGTGCCAGTCGAACCGACCGGGACAGGGACCTCTATGGCTACACCTTC,CASRTDRDRDLYGYTF
TRBJ1-3,NA,TRBD1,TRBV28,TGTGCCAGCAGTCTGCAGGGGGATATCGGTGGAAACACCATATATTTT,CASSLQGDIGGNTIYF
TRBJ1-6,NA,NA,TRBV9,TGTGCCAGCAGCGTAGAGGCGCAGGATAATTCACCCCTCCACTTT,CASSVEAQDNSPLHF
TRBJ1-1,NA,NA,TRBV16,TGTGCCAGCAGCCAATATCGCACTGAAGCTTTCTTT,CASSQYRTEAFF
TRBJ2-5,NA,NA,TRBV5-1,TGCGCCAGCAGCTTGGGAGGTAGCCAGCCGAGGTACCAAGAGACCCAGTACTTC,CASSLGGSQPRYQETQYF
TRBJ1-6,NA,TRBD1,TRBV6-1,TGTGCCAGCAGGGGGACAGTCGGGTCACCCCTCCACTTT,CASRGTVGSPLHF
TRBJ1-2,NA,TRBD1,TRBV2,TGTGCCAGCAGTAAAGGGGGACAGGGGATCTATGGCTACACCTTC,CASSKGGQGIYGYTF
TRBJ1-4,NA,NA,TRBV15,TGTGCCACCAGCAGAGATGGCCGAGGACCCTTGAATGAAAAACTGTTTTTT,CATSRDGRGPLNEKLFF
TRBJ1-4,NA,NA,TRBV6-1,TGTGCCAGCATAACGACGGGGCAGGGTAATGAAAAACTGTTTTTT,CASITTGQGNEKLFF
TRBJ2-1,NA,NA,TRBV2,TGTGCCAGCAGTTCGGACTACCCACACCACGGCTATGAGCAGTTCTTC,CASSSDYPHHGYEQFF
TRBJ2-1,NA,TRBD2,TRBV18,TGTGCCAGCTCACCTCCGCAAGCGGGGGGGCCTCAAAATGAGCAGTTCTTC,CASSPPQAGGPQNEQFF
TRBJ1-5,NA,TRBD1,TRBV19,TGTGCCAGTAGTATACCCGACAGGGAGGGAGAACAGCCCCAGCATTTT,CASSIPDREGEQPQHF
TRBJ2-3,NA,TRBD1,TRBV7-8,TGTGCCAGCAGCTCACCGGGACAGAACACAGATACGCAGTATTTT,CASSSPGQNTDTQYF